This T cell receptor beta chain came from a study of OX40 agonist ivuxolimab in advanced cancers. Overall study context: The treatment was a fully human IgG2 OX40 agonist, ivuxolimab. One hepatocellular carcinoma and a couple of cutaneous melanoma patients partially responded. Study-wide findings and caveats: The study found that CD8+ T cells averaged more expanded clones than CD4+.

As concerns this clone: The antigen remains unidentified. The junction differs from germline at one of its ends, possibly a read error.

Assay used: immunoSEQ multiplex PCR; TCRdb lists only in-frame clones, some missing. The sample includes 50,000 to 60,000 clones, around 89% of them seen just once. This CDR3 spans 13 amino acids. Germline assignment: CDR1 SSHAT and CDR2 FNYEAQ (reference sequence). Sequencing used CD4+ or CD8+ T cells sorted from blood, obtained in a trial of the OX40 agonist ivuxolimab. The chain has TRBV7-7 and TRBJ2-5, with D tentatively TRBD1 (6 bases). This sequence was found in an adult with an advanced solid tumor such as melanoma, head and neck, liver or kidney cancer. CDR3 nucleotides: TGTGCTAGCAGCCTCGGACAGAAAGAGACCCAGTACTTC. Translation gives CASSLGQKETQYF.